This TCR beta chain was documented in a study of T cells in Graves' hyperthyroidism and ophthalmopathy. Study overall: Once the initial diagnosis was made, peripheral blood was obtained before any treatment. Points from the study as a whole: With a median lead of approximately 6 months before onset, the model predicted ophthalmopathy.

This clonotype has at least ten counts. What it binds is unknown. V lost 0 bases, J lost 5 bases, and 5 bases lay in between. This CDR3 contains 13 residues. Per the germline V gene, CDR1 is KGHDR and CDR2 is SFDVKD. An absence of ophthalmopathy progression within 18 months meant stable Graves' hyperthyroidism. Exclusions: uncontrolled infection, other autoimmune disease, pregnancy, lactation. Amplified TCR beta CDR3 regions came from RNA transcripts. The HTBI primer set drove a first-round RT-PCR of the TCR CDR3. TCRdb redid the calling of the multiplex PCR reads with MiXCR, one entry per CDR3 protein. The data hold under 700,000 distinct CDR3 sequences, with about a sixth observed a single time.

The V gene is TRBV24-1, the J gene TRBJ2-3; D remains ambiguous. The sequenced material came from blood. The receptor was derived from a woman in her late teens or twenties with Graves' hyperthyroidism. CDR3 residues: CATSDLTLDTQYF. CDR3 in DNA: TGTGCCACCAGTGATTTGACCTTAGATACGCAGTATTTT.